Presented here are 24 T cell receptor beta chains from one specimen sequenced in a study of blood T cells in healthy people across ages (dated by TCRdb to 2015 to 2017). Libraries were constructed by 5' RACE. Instrument used: Illumina HiSeq 2500. The second PCR ran for roughly 7 to 11 cycles and used a J-beta primer mix along with a sample-barcoded 5' primer. The public sequencing data were trimmed at Q25 with fastp and processed into clonotypes with MiXCR by TCRdb, which kept only in-frame beta chains. Records with the same CDR3 protein are collapsed into one entry carrying the most frequent genes and DNA. This sample has about 1 million distinct CDR3 sequences in its table, and 25% of those were observed once. Jointly, the top ten make up about 0.69% of the sample. The same data also contributed to another study, on T cells of mothers and their children.

The sequencing input was blood. These TCRs come from a girl aged 2-10 years in good health.

Here the CDR3 DNA reads TGTGCCAGCAGCCAAGGGCGGGGACGGAGATACTATGGCTACACCTTC. Protein product: CASSQGRGRRYYGYTF. J is TRBJ1-2 and V is TRBV14; maybe TRBD1 (5 bases). CDR3 length: 16 amino acids. Trimming pared 1 base from V and 3 bases from J, leaving 15 bases between. Per the germline V gene, CDR1 is SGHDN and CDR2 is FVKESK. Together with reference TRBV14 and TRBJ1-2, the CDR3 gives the full variable domain: EAGVTQFPSHSVIEKGQTVTLRCDPISGHDNLYWYRRVMGKEIKFLLHFVKESKQDESGMPNNRFLAERTGGTYSTLKVQPAELEDSGVYFCASSQGRGRRYYGYTFGSGTRLTVV.

A remark on this clonotype: A read error may produce the germline difference seen at one junction end. The genes are TRBV5-1 and TRBJ2-4; no clear D. Germline V CDR1 and CDR2: SGHRS, YFSETQ. This CDR3 has 13 residues. The CDR3 loop reads CASSLDMSNIRYF. The CDR3 bases are TGCGCCAGCAGCTTGGACATGTCCAACATTCGGTACTTC.

V usage is TRBV20-1 and J usage is TRBJ1-4; no firm D call. The CDR3 contains 14 residues. CDR1 and CDR2 (germline): DFQATT, SNEGSKA (reference sequence). V was trimmed by 3 bases and J by 7 bases, leaving 15 bases between them. CDR3 coding DNA: TGCAGTGCTAGTCCCGGCGGCTTCTCTGAAAAACTGTTTTTT. As protein: CSASPGGFSEKLFF.

This clonotype was observed a few times. The chain uses TRBV20-1 and TRBJ2-5; D is undetermined. The DNA end is more similar to TRBJ2-1, so the J call may be wrong. Germline CDR1 and CDR2: DFQATT and SNEGSKA (reference sequence). The CDR3 loop spans 12 amino acids. The CDR3 region has the DNA TGCAGTGCTAATCTCGTTGACAATGAGCAGTTCTTC. It codes for CSANLVDNEQFF.

This clonotype was counted only a few times. The genes are TRBV6-5 and TRBJ2-5; no clear D gene. This CDR3 has 16 amino acids. Germline V CDR1 and CDR2: MNHEY, SVGAGI. Trimming pared 0 bases from V and 2 bases from J, leaving 13 bases between. The CDR3: CASSYSGTGMQETQYF. The CDR3 DNA reads TGTGCCAGCAGTTACTCTGGCACGGGCATGCAAGAGACCCAGTACTTC.

This sequence joins TRBV6-5 and TRBJ2-7; D is unclear. Trimming shortened V by 6 bases and J by 3 bases, and 12 bases separated the two germline ends. The CDR3 contains 13 residues. In germline, CDR1 is MNHEY, CDR2 SVGAGI. The CDR3 DNA is TGTGCCAGCAGCCCCGACATTTTCTACGAGCAGTACTTC. It specifies CASSPDIFYEQYF.

In this sample, this clonotype turned up a few times. The gene calls are TRBV10-3 and TRBJ2-4; TRBD2 matches 9 bases. The CDR3 is 18 amino acids. Germline V lookup: CDR1 ENHRY, CDR2 SYGVKD. The junction had 6 bases not matched to a gene; V was cut back by 0 bases and J by 0 bases. The CDR3 spells CAISESISGSLAKNIQYF. For the CDR3, the DNA is TGTGCCATCAGTGAGTCCATTAGCGGGAGCTTAGCCAAAAACATTCAGTACTTC.

DNA for the CDR3: TGTGCCAGCAGTTTCAGGGGGCTACAGGCTGGCTACACCTTC. Its translation is CASSFRGLQAGYTF. This chain links TRBV12-3 or TRBV12-4 with TRBJ1-2; the match to TRBD1 covers 8 bases. The V and J ends lost 3 bases and 7 bases, in that order; junction bases with no gene match: 7. The CDR3 covers 14 residues.

J is TRBJ2-3 and V is TRBV6-4; weak D call: TRBD1 (6 bases). Germline V gene lookup returns CDR1 MRHNA and CDR2 SNTAGT. V lost 5 bases to trimming and J lost 3 bases, with 15 bases between them. The CDR3 consists of 15 residues. The CDR3 protein is CASSTQGELTDTQYF. The CDR3 DNA is TGTGCCAGCAGTACACAGGGAGAACTTACAGATACGCAGTATTTT.

This chain connects TRBV12-3 or TRBV12-4 to TRBJ2-7, with D tentatively TRBD2 (6 bases). CDR3 size: 14 residues. The V and J ends lost 5 bases and 6 bases respectively, with 17 bases between them. In DNA form, the CDR3 reads TGTGCCAGCAGTCCTTGGGGGGATGGTCTCGAGCAGTACTTC. This gives the protein CASSPWGDGLEQYF.

In its sample, this clonotype was seen a few times. The CDR3 region has the DNA TGCAGTGCTAGAGACCTATCTTCGCGAACCCTCTACGAGCAGTACTTC. Translated, it gives CSARDLSSRTLYEQYF. The chain couples TRBV20-1 to TRBJ2-7, with no clear D. Germline CDR1 is DFQATT and CDR2 is SNEGSKA (reference sequence). The V gene lost 0 bases and the J gene lost 3 bases, with 18 bases spanning the gap. This CDR3 spans 16 amino acids.

Only a few counts were recorded for this clonotype. The gene calls are TRBV11-2 and TRBJ2-1; 7 positions agree with TRBD1. This CDR3 is 14 amino acids long. Germline V gene data show CDR1 as SGHAT and CDR2 as FQNNGV. V lost 4 bases to trimming and J lost 7 bases; unmatched junction nucleotides: 7. DNA of the CDR3: TGTGCCAGCAGCTCAGACAGGGTTTTAAATGAGCAGTTCTTC. Its translation: CASSSDRVLNEQFF. The variable domain in full, completed from reference TRBV11-2 and TRBJ2-1, reads EAGVAQSPRYKIIEKRQSVAFWCNPISGHATLYWYQQILGQGPKLLIQFQNNGVVDDSQLPKDRFSAERLKGVDSTLKIQPAKLEDSAVYLCASSSDRVLNEQFFGPGTRLTVL.

This clonotype was detected a few times. One end of the junction varies from germline; a read error may be responsible. The V gene is TRBV9, the J gene TRBJ2-3, with D unresolved. The CDR3 spans 13 residues. Germline V gene lookup returns CDR1 SGDLS and CDR2 YYNGEE. In DNA form, the CDR3 reads TGTGCCAGCAAGCCTGGCAGCACAGATGCGCAGTATTTT. Protein sequence: CASKPGSTDAQYF. Full variable domain (missing parts from reference TRBV9 and TRBJ2-3): DSGVTQTPKHLITATGQRVTLRCSPRSGDLSVYWYQQSLDQGLQFLIQYYNGEERAKGNILERFSAQQFPDLHSELNLSSLELGDSALYFCASKPGSTDAQYFGPGTRLTVL.

The J gene is TRBJ2-2, the V gene TRBV2; TRBD1 agrees at 7 bases. V gave up 0 bases and J gave up 7 bases; unmatched junction bases: 14. The CDR3 runs to 18 residues. Germline V gives CDR1 SNHLY, CDR2 FYNNEI. The CDR3 DNA reads TGTGCCAGCAGTGAAGCGTCCTTAGCCGACAGGGTTAACGGGGAGCTGTTTTTT. Residues: CASSEASLADRVNGELFF.

This clonotype has only a few counts. The chain combines TRBV28 with TRBJ1-4; unclear D gene. V dropped 3 bases and J dropped 5 bases, with 10 bases sitting between them. CDR3 length: 14 amino acids. Germline V gene data show CDR1 as MDHEN and CDR2 as SYDVKM. CDR3 region: CASSFSGSNEKLFF. CDR3 DNA sequence: TGTGCCAGCAGTTTTTCGGGTTCCAATGAAAAACTGTTTTTT.

This clonotype turned up a few times. The rearrangement joins TRBV3-1 to TRBJ2-5, with no clear D. V lost 4 bases to trimming and J lost 5 bases, with 8 bases between them. Germline CDR1 reads LGHDT; CDR2 reads YNNKEL (reference sequence). This CDR3 has 12 amino acids. CDR3: CASSPKTETQYF. The CDR3, as DNA: TGTGCCAGCAGCCCAAAAACGGAGACCCAGTACTTC.

This clonotype has more than one count but fewer than ten. The V and J genes are TRBV6-5 and TRBJ2-1; 11 bases fit TRBD2. The CDR3 length is 16 residues. In germline, CDR1 is MNHEY, CDR2 SVGAGI. The V segment lost 0 bases and the J segment 2 bases; nucleotides outside the gene matches: 0. The CDR3 reads CASSYSSGRAYNEQFF. CDR3 nucleotides: TGTGCCAGCAGTTACTCTAGCGGGAGGGCCTACAATGAGCAGTTCTTC.

On this clonotype: Here the CDR3 omits its conserved ending phenylalanine or tryptophan, so a read error is the likely source. This chain uses TRBV19 with TRBJ1-1; no reliable D call. In germline, CDR1 is LNHDA, CDR2 SQIVND (reference sequence). V lost 1 base to trimming and J lost 1 base, with 4 bases between them. The CDR3 is 13 residues long. CDR3 protein: CASSIVRNTEAFL. In DNA form, the CDR3 reads TGTGCCAGTAGTATAGTCCGGAACACTGAAGCTTTCCTT.

This clonotype appeared a few times. V usage is TRBV20-1 and J usage is TRBJ1-2; D is ambiguous. Germline-derived CDR1 and CDR2 are DFQATT and SNEGSKA (reference sequence). V gave up 1 base and J gave up 3 bases, with 9 bases separating them. The CDR3 consists of 13 residues. The CDR3 loop reads CSARGVEDYGYTF. The CDR3 DNA reads TGCAGTGCTAGAGGGGTTGAGGACTATGGCTACACCTTC.

The V and J genes are TRBV28 and TRBJ1-4; TRBD1 might be the D (6 bases). V was shortened by 5 bases and J by 10 bases, with 14 bases between the two germline ends. The CDR3 runs to 13 residues. Germline V gene data show CDR1 as MDHEN and CDR2 as SYDVKM. DNA of the CDR3: TGTGCCAGCAGTCCAACGGACAGAGGAAAACTGTTTTTT. Encoded protein: CASSPTDRGKLFF.

In this sample, this clonotype turned up a few times. One end of the junction fails to match germline, which may point to a read error. The chain uses TRBV4-1 and TRBJ2-1; TRBD2 aligns across 9 bases. Germline-derived CDR1 and CDR2 are MGHRA and YSYEKL. This CDR3 spans 14 amino acids. CDR3 amino acids: CASSQLAGYNEQFF. The CDR3 nucleotides are TGTGCCAGCAGCCAACTAGCGGGTTACAATGAGCAGTTCTTC.

The gene calls are TRBV5-5 and TRBJ1-2; D gene uncertain. Trimming took 3 bases from V and 7 from J, leaving 19 bases between them. Germline V CDR1 and CDR2: SGHKS, YYEKEE (reference sequence). This CDR3 is 15 amino acids long. CDR3 bases: TGTGCCAGCAGCTGGGAACAAAGGGAATTTGCTGGCTACACCTTC. It yields the protein CASSWEQREFAGYTF.

J is TRBJ1-3 and V is TRBV29-1; D possibly corresponds to TRBD1 (5 bases). CDR1 is SQVTM, CDR2 ANQGSEA, per germline. This CDR3 region has 13 residues. V was pared by 5 bases and J by 2 bases, with 10 bases between. As DNA, the CDR3 is TGCAGCGTTACGATGACAGCTGGAAACACCATATATTTT. This gives the protein CSVTMTAGNTIYF.

This rearrangement joins TRBV7-9 to TRBJ2-1; 8 nucleotides match TRBD2. Near its end, the DNA agrees better with TRBJ2-5, so the J call may be wrong. The CDR3 is 12 residues long. Germline V lookup: CDR1 SEHNR, CDR2 FQNEAQ (reference sequence). CDR3 loop: CAVGRGGETQYF. The CDR3 bases are TGTGCCGTCGGGAGGGGGGGAGAGACCCAGTACTTC.